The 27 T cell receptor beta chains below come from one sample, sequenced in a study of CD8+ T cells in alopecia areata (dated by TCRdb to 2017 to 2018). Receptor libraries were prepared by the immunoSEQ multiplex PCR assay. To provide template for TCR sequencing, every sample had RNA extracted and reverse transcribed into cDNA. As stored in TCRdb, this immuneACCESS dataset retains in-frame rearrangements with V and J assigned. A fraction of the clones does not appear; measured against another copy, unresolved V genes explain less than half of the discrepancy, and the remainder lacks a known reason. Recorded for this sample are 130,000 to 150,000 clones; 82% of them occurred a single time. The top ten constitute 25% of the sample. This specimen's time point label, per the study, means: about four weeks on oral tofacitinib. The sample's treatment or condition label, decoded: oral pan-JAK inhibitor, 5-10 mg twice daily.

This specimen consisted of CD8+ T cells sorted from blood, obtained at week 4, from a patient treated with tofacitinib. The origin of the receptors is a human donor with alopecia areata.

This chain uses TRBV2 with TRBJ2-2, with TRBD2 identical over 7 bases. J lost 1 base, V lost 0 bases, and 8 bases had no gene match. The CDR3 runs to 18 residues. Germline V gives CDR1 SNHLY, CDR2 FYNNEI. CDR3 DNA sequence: TGTGCCAGCAGTGAAGCGAGGGCCAGCGGGATGAACACCGGGGAGCTGTTTTTT. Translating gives CASSEARASGMNTGELFF.

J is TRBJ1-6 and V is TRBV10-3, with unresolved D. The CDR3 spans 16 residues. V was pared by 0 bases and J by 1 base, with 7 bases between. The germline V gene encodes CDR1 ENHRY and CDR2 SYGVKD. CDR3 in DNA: TGTGCCATCAGTGAGTCCGGGATATCCTATAATTCACCCCTCCACTTT. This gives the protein CAISESGISYNSPLHF.

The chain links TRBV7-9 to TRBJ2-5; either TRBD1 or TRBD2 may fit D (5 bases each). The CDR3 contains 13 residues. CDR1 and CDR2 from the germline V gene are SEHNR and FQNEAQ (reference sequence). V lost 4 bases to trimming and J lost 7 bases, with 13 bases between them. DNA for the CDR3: TGTGCCAGCAGCTCCGGGACCTTCAGGACCCAGTACTTC. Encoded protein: CASSSGTFRTQYF. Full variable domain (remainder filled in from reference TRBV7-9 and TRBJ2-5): DTGVSQNPRHKITKRGQNVTFRCDPISEHNRLYWYRQTLGQGPEFLTYFQNEAQLEKSRLLSDRFSAERPKGSFSTLEIQRTEQGDSAMYLCASSSGTFRTQYFGPGTRLLVL.

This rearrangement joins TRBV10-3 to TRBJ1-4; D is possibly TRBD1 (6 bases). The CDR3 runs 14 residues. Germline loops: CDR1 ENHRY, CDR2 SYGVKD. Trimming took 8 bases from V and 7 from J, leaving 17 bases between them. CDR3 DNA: TGTGCCATCTCCCCCCAGGGGAGAAGTGAAAAACTGTTTTTT. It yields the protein CAISPQGRSEKLFF.

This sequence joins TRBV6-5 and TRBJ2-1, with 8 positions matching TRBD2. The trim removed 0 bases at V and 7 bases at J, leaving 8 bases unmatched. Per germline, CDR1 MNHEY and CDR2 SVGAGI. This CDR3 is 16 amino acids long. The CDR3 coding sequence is TGTGCCAGCAGTTACTCTCGTCGGGGGGGCTTAAATGAGCAGTTCTTC. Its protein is CASSYSRRGGLNEQFF.

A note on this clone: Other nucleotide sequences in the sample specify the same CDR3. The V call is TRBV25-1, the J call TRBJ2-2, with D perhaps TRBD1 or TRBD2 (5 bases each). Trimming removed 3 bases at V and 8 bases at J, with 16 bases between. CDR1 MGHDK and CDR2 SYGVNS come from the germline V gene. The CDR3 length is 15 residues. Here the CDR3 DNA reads TGTGCCAGCAGTGAGGCTCCGGGGCGGCGGGGGGAGCTGTTTTTT. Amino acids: CASSEAPGRRGELFF.

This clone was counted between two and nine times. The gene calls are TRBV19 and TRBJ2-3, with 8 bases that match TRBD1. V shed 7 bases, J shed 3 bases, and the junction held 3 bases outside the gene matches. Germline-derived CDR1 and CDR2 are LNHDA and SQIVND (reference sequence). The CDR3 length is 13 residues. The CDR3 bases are TGTGCCAGTATGGACAGGGTGACAGATACGCAGTATTTT. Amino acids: CASMDRVTDTQYF. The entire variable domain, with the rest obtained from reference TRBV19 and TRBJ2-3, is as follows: DGGITQSPKYLFRKEGQNVTLSCEQNLNHDAMYWYRQDPGQGLRLIYYSQIVNDFQKGDIAEGYSVSREKKESFPLTVTSAQKNPTAFYLCASMDRVTDTQYFGPGTRLTVL.

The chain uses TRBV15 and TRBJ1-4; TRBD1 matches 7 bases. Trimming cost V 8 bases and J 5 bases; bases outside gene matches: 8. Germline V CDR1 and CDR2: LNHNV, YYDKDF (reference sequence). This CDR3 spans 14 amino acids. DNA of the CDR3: TGTGCCACCGCATCCGGGACAGCAAATGAAAAACTGTTTTTT. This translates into CATASGTANEKLFF. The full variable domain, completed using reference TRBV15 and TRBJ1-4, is DAMVIQNPRYQVTQFGKPVTLSCSQTLNHNVMYWYQQKSSQAPKLLFHYYDKDFNNEADTPDNFQSRRPNTSFCFLDIRSPGLGDTAMYLCATASGTANEKLFFGSGTQLSVL.

The CDR3, as DNA: TGTGCCAGCACCTACCGGGACAGGGACTCCTACGAGCAGTACTTC. It translates to CASTYRDRDSYEQYF. The rearrangement links TRBV6-1 to TRBJ2-7; 9 nucleotides match TRBD1. Germline trimming cut 7 bases from V and 0 bases from J; bases unmatched to any gene: 7. Germline CDR1 reads MNHNS; CDR2 reads SASEGT. The CDR3 is 15 residues long.

CDR3 loop: CASSPSSAYGYTF. The CDR3 nucleotides are TGTGCCAGCAGCCCCTCTTCGGCATATGGCTACACCTTC. The rearrangement uses TRBV7-8 and TRBJ1-2; unclear D gene. CDR1 and CDR2 (germline): SGHVS, FQNEAQ. The CDR3 runs to 13 residues. V was clipped by 5 bases and J by 5 bases, with 12 bases between them.

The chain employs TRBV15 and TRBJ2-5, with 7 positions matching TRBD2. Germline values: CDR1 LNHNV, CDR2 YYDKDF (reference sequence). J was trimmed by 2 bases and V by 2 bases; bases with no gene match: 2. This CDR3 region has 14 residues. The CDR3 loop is CATSRRLAQETQYF. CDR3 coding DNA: TGTGCCACCAGCAGAAGACTAGCACAAGAGACCCAGTACTTC.

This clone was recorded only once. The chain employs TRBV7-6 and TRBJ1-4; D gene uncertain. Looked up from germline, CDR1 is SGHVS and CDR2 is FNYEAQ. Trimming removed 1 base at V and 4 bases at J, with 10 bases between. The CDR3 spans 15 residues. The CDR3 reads CASSLGQYSNEKLFF. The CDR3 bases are TGTGCCAGCAGCTTAGGGCAGTATAGTAATGAAAAACTGTTTTTT.

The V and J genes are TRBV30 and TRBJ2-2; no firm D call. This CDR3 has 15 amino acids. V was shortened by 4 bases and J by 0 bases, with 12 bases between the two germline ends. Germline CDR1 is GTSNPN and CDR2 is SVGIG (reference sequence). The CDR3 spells CAWNGLVANTGELFF. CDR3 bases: TGTGCCTGGAACGGGTTAGTCGCGAACACCGGGGAGCTGTTTTTT.

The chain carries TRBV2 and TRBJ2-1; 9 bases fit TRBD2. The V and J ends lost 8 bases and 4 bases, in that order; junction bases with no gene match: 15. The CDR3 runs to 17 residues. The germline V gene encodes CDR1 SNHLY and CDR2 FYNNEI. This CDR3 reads CASRGVDGGGVYNEQFF. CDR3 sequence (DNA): TGTGCCAGCCGAGGGGTGGACGGCGGGGGGGTTTACAATGAGCAGTTCTTC.

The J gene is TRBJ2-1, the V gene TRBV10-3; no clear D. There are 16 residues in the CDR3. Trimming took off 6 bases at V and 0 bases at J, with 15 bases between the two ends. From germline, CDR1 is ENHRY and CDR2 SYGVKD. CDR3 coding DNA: TGTGCCATCAGCAACAATGGGCGTAGCTCCTACAATGAGCAGTTCTTC. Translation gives CAISNNGRSSYNEQFF.

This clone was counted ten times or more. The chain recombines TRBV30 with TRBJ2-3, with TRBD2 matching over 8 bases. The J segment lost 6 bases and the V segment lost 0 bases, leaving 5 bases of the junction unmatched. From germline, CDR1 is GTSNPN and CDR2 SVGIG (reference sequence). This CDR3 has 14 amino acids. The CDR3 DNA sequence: TGTGCCTGGAGTGTTTCGGGGGGGCAGGATACGCAGTATTTT. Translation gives CAWSVSGGQDTQYF.

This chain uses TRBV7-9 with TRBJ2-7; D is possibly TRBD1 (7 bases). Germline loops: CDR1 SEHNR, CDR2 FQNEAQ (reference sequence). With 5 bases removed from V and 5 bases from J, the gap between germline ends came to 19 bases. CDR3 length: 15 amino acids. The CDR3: CASSPGVRGVDEQYF. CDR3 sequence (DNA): TGTGCCAGCAGCCCAGGTGTCAGGGGGGTCGACGAGCAGTACTTC.

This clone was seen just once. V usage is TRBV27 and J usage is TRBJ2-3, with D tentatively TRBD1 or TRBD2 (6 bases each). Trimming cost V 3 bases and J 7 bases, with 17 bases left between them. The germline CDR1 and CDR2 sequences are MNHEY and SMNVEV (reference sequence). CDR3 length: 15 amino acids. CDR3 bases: TGTGCCAGCAGTTTTAATGGGGGGCTGGGGAATACGCAGTATTTT. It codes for CASSFNGGLGNTQYF.

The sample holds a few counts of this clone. CDR3 nucleotide sequence: TGTGCCAGCAGTTATCACGTTGAAGCTTTCTTT. It yields the protein CASSYHVEAFF. V usage is TRBV5-8 and J usage is TRBJ1-1; no firm D call. This CDR3 is 11 amino acids long. The V and J ends lost 5 bases and 7 bases respectively, with 9 bases between them. From germline, CDR1 is SGHTS and CDR2 YDEGEE.

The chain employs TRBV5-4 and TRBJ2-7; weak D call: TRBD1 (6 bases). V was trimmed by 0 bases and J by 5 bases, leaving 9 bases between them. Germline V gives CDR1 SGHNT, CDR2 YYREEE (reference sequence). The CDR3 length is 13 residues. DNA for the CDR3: TGTGCCAGCAGCTTGGGGACAGTTGACGAGCAGTACTTC. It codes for CASSLGTVDEQYF.

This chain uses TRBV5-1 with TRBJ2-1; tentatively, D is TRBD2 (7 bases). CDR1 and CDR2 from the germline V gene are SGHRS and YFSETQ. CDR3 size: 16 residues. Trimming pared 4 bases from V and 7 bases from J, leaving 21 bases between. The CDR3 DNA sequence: TGCGCCAGCAGCGCTGCCCTGGGGGGGCCTCAGAATGAGCAGTTCTTC. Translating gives CASSAALGGPQNEQFF.

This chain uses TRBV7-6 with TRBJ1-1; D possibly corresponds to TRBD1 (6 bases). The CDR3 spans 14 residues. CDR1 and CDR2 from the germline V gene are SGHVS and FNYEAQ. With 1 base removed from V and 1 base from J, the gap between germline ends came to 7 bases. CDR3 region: CASSLGQENTEAFF. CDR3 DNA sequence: TGTGCCAGCAGCTTAGGACAGGAGAACACTGAAGCTTTCTTT.

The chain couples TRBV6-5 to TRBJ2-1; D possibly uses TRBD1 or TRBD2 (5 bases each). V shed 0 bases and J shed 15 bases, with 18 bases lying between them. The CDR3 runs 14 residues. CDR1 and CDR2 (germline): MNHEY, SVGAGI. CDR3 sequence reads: CASSYSPGTALLFF. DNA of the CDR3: TGTGCCAGCAGTTACTCACCCGGGACCGCATTGTTGTTCTTC.

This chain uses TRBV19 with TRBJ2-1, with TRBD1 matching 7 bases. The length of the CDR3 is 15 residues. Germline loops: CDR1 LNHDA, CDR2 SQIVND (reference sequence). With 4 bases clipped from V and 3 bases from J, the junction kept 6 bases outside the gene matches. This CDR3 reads CASSTWDSGYNEQFF. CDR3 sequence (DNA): TGTGCCAGTAGTACTTGGGACAGCGGCTACAATGAGCAGTTCTTC.

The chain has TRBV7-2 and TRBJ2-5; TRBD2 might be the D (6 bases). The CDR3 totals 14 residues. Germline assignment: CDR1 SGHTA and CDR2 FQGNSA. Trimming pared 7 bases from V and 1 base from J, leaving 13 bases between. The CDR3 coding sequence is TGTGCCAGCAACGCCTTGGGGGGCCAAGAGACCCAGTACTTC. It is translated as CASNALGGQETQYF.

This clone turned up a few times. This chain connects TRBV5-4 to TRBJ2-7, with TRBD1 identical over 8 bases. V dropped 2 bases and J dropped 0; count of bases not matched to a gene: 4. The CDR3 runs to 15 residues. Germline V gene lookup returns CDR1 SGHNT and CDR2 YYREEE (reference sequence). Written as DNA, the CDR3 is TGTGCCAGCAGCTTTCAGGGGGCCGGCTCCTACGAGCAGTACTTC. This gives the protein CASSFQGAGSYEQYF.

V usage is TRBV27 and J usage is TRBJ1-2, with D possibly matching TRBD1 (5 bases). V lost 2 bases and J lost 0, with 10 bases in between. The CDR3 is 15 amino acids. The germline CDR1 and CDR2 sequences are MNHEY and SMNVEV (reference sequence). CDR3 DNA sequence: TGTGCCAGCAGTTTAGTCGGGGCAACTAACTATGGCTACACCTTC. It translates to CASSLVGATNYGYTF.